This TCR beta chain was profiled in a study of tissue T cells after allogeneic stem cell transplantation. Points from the study as a whole: Blood and spleen captured only part of the tissue TCR repertoire. Few T cell clones were shared across patients, but motif clusters showed tissue-specific shared signatures. TCR repertoires tracked anatomic similarity, regardless of disease or transplant status.

Regarding this clone: Its matching antigen is unknown. Mouse gene names and germline throughout.

Generated by immunoSEQ multiplex PCR, the TCRdb table keeps only in-frame clones and is missing some. The profile covers tens of thousands of clones, with around 70% appearing a single time and approximately 0.72% taken by the ten largest. Sequenced: spleen. The sequence was obtained from a female BALB/c mouse in good health. The strain's MHC type: H2-d.

CDR3: CTCSATGKNTLYF. CDR3 DNA (partial): TGCACCTGCAGTGCCACTGGAAAAAACACCTTGTAC. The chain is built from TRBV1 and TRBJ2-4, with D tentatively TRBD2 (5 bases). The read ends 1 residue before the CDR3 terminus; that terminus is restored from the germline J gene. Germline V CDR1 and CDR2: NSQYPW, LRSPGD (reference sequence). Trimming removed 3 bases at V and 4 bases at J, with 8 bases between. The CDR3 has 13 residues.